Listed below are T cell receptor beta chains from one sample, sequenced in a study of a mutant IDH1 vaccine in newly diagnosed glioma. No cognate antigen is known for these TCRs. Libraries were prepared by immunoSEQ multiplex PCR; TCRdb keeps only in-frame clonotypes and omits some of them. The table has 38,000 or so clones, 81% seen once. The sample in question was PBMCs, obtained from a glioma patient whose treatment included an IDH1 peptide vaccine. Receptors originate from a man in his forties with glioma. Each CDR3 is given with its conserved first and last residue. D genes are given only for firm matches. Not all rows give a size; the values are once, few, many and, for expanded clones, a class.

clone size: .; V gene: TRBV7-9; D gene: .; J gene: TRBJ2-1; CDR3 protein: CASSLEVLRAVRNEQFF; CDR3 DNA: TGTGCCAGCAGCTTAGAAGTCCTCAGGGCAGTGAGGAATGAGCAGTTCTTC
clone size: .; V gene: TRBV6-5; D gene: .; J gene: TRBJ2-7; CDR3 protein: CASRSHRGGSYEQYF; CDR3 DNA: TGTGCCAGCAGGTCTCACAGGGGAGGCTCCTACGAGCAGTACTTC
clone size: .; V gene: TRBV6-1; D gene: TRBD1; J gene: TRBJ2-7; CDR3 protein: CASSSHPGQGREQYF; CDR3 DNA: TGTGCCAGCAGCTCCCACCCGGGACAGGGGCGCGAGCAGTACTTC
clone size: once; V gene: TRBV30; D gene: .; J gene: TRBJ2-4; CDR3 protein: CAWIQETKNIQYF; CDR3 DNA: TGTGCCTGGATCCAGGAAACCAAAAACATTCAGTACTTC
clone size: .; V gene: TRBV6-5; D gene: TRBD1; J gene: TRBJ2-5; CDR3 protein: CASSNPGQGRETQYF; CDR3 DNA: TGTGCCAGCAGTAACCCGGGACAGGGGCGTGAGACCCAGTACTTC
clone size: .; V gene: TRBV10-3; D gene: TRBD1; J gene: TRBJ1-4; CDR3 protein: CAISPRQGAVNEKLFF; CDR3 DNA: TGTGCCATCAGTCCCAGACAGGGGGCAGTTAATGAAAAACTGTTTTTT
clone size: once; V gene: TRBV14; D gene: TRBD1; J gene: TRBJ1-2; CDR3 protein: CASSQTGVNGYTF; CDR3 DNA: TGTGCCAGCAGCCAGACAGGGGTGAATGGCTACACCTTC
clone size: .; V gene: TRBV28; D gene: .; J gene: TRBJ2-2; CDR3 protein: CATKRSPGTGELFF; CDR3 DNA: TGTGCCACCAAACGCTCCCCGGGCACCGGGGAGCTGTTTTTT
clone size: .; V gene: TRBV9; D gene: .; J gene: TRBJ1-1; CDR3 protein: CASSVAGNTEAFF; CDR3 DNA: TGTGCCAGCAGCGTAGCAGGGAACACTGAAGCTTTCTTT
clone size: .; V gene: TRBV6-5; D gene: .; J gene: TRBJ1-1; CDR3 protein: CASSAYTVNTEAFF; CDR3 DNA: TGTGCCAGCAGTGCTTACACTGTGAACACTGAAGCTTTCTTT
clone size: .; V gene: TRBV6-6; D gene: .; J gene: TRBJ1-2; CDR3 protein: CASSYVGDSYGYTF; CDR3 DNA: TGTGCCAGCAGTTACGTGGGGGATTCCTATGGCTACACCTTC
clone size: .; V gene: TRBV7-2; D gene: .; J gene: TRBJ2-1; CDR3 protein: CASSLETFGASYNEQFF; CDR3 DNA: .
clone size: .; V gene: TRBV11-2; D gene: .; J gene: TRBJ2-1; CDR3 protein: CASSLVKGRIYNEQFF; CDR3 DNA: TGTGCCAGCAGCTTAGTCAAGGGGCGGATCTACAATGAGCAGTTCTTC
clone size: .; V gene: TRBV7-2; D gene: .; J gene: TRBJ2-2; CDR3 protein: CASRLGGLTGELFF; CDR3 DNA: TGTGCCAGCAGACTGGGGGGCCTAACCGGGGAGCTGTTTTTT
clone size: .; V gene: TRBV19; D gene: TRBD2; J gene: TRBJ2-3; CDR3 protein: CASSMGGFGTDTQYF; CDR3 DNA: TGTGCCAGTAGTATGGGAGGGTTTGGTACAGATACGCAGTATTTT
clone size: .; V gene: TRBV6-1; D gene: .; J gene: TRBJ2-7; CDR3 protein: CASSRGGVGEQYF; CDR3 DNA: TGTGCCAGCAGCCGAGGGGGGGTTGGGGAGCAGTACTTC
clone size: .; V gene: TRBV4-3; D gene: .; J gene: TRBJ2-3; CDR3 protein: CASSQGRETGTDTQYF; CDR3 DNA: TGCGCCAGCAGCCAAGGACGGGAGACTGGGACAGATACGCAGTATTTT
clone size: .; V gene: TRBV15; D gene: .; J gene: TRBJ1-6; CDR3 protein: CATSRPAAPRNSPLHF; CDR3 DNA: TGTGCCACCAGCAGACCCGCGGCCCCCCGGAATTCACCCCTCCACTTT
clone size: once; V gene: TRBV28; D gene: .; J gene: TRBJ1-2; CDR3 protein: CASSSYQGSRYGYTF; CDR3 DNA: TGTGCCAGCAGTTCTTACCAGGGCTCGCGGTATGGCTACACCTTC
clone size: .; V gene: TRBV5-1; D gene: .; J gene: TRBJ1-2; CDR3 protein: CASKSLVQNYGYTF; CDR3 DNA: TGCGCCAGCAAATCCTTGGTACAGAACTATGGCTACACCTTC
clone size: .; V gene: TRBV27; D gene: .; J gene: TRBJ2-5; CDR3 protein: CASSPRLNREETQYF; CDR3 DNA: TGTGCCAGCAGTCCGCGTTTGAACAGAGAAGAGACCCAGTACTTC
clone size: .; V gene: TRBV18; D gene: .; J gene: TRBJ2-5; CDR3 protein: CASSPLGEETQYF; CDR3 DNA: TGTGCCAGCTCACCTTTAGGGGAAGAGACCCAGTACTTC
clone size: .; V gene: TRBV6-1; D gene: .; J gene: TRBJ2-1; CDR3 protein: CASGDKGTIYNEQFF; CDR3 DNA: TGTGCCAGTGGAGACAAGGGGACAATTTACAATGAGCAGTTCTTC
clone size: .; V gene: TRBV28; D gene: .; J gene: TRBJ1-2; CDR3 protein: CASTQGGSNYGYTF; CDR3 DNA: TGTGCCAGCACCCAAGGTGGCTCTAACTATGGCTACACCTTC
clone size: few; V gene: TRBV19; D gene: .; J gene: TRBJ1-4; CDR3 protein: CAAWGGATNEKLFF; CDR3 DNA: TGTGCCGCCTGGGGAGGGGCAACTAATGAAAAACTGTTTTTT
clone size: .; V gene: TRBV11-3; D gene: TRBD1; J gene: TRBJ1-1; CDR3 protein: CASSSGQGLEAFF; CDR3 DNA: TGTGCCAGCAGCTCGGGACAGGGGTTGGAAGCTTTCTTT